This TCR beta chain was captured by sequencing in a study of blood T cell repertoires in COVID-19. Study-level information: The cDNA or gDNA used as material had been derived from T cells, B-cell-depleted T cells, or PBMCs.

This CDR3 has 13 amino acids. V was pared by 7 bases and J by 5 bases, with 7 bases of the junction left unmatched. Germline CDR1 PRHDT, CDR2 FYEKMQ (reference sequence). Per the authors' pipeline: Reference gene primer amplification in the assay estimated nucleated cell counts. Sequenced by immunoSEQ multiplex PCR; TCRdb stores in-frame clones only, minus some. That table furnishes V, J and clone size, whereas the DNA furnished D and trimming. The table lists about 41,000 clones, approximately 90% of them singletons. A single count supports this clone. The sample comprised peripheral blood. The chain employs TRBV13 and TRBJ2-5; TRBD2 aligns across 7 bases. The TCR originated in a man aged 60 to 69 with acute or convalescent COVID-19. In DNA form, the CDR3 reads TGTGCCAGCACCAGGGCCGGGGGGGAGACCCAGTACTTC. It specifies CASTRAGGETQYF.